This T cell receptor (beta chain) was retrieved from a study of T cell repertoires in cytomegalovirus infection. Study in general: CMV infection together with matching HLA type was indicated by public TCR beta signatures.

This clonotype was counted only a few times. The antigen is unknown. Whole-study results and caveats: HLA-C-restricted CMV-specific TCR beta clonotypes were dominant in the ex vivo response. Identification of carriers of CMV plus the relevant HLA was performed using cumulative public TCR beta family frequency.

The CDR3 has 16 amino acids. V shed 4 bases, J shed 0 bases, and the junction held 8 bases outside the gene matches. Looked up from germline, CDR1 is SGHKS and CDR2 is YYEKEE (reference sequence). TCRdb itself ran the reads through MiXCR, one entry per CDR3 protein. The sample lists about 570,000 distinct CDR3 sequences; over 35% were seen once. The source material was cultured PBMCs, sampled from culture after CMV antigen stimulation. This sequence was found in a human donor in good health (CMV status not recorded). Some clones in this sample may be carry-over from other donors' samples. V usage is TRBV5-5 and J usage is TRBJ1-1, with TRBD1 matching over 8 bases. The CDR3 reads CASSSWTGTMNTEAFF. Written as DNA, the CDR3 is TGTGCCAGCAGCAGCTGGACAGGGACGATGAACACTGAAGCTTTCTTT.